These T cell receptor beta chains were read from a single sample in a study of shared clonotypes between healthy human individuals. This table comes from immunoSEQ multiplex PCR, and its TCRdb copy is limited to in-frame clones, with some not included. The sample lists 2 million to 2.5 million clones, roughly 91% seen once, with under 2% in the top ten. What was sequenced was naive CD8+ T cells from PBMCs. All receptors come from a man between 18 and 35 years old in good health. Some clones in this sample may be carry-over from other donors' samples. CDR3s include the opening cysteine and the closing phenylalanine or tryptophan. Fields, in order: D gene, J gene, V gene, clone size, CDR3 DNA, CDR3 protein. The D gene is left open where the match is weak. Clone size appears in some rows only: once, few, many, or a class for an expanded clone.

D: -
J: TRBJ2-1
V: TRBV9
size: -
DNA: TGTGCCAGCAGCCCCATAGGCGGGGTATCCTACAATGAGCAGTTCTTC
CDR3: CASSPIGGVSYNEQFF

D: TRBD2
J: TRBJ2-7
V: TRBV30
size: -
DNA: TGTGCCTGGACCCCCAGGCTAGCGGGATCCGAGCAGTACTTC
CDR3: CAWTPRLAGSEQYF

D: -
J: TRBJ2-1
V: TRBV5-4
size: once
DNA: TGTGCCAGCAGCTTTCTGGCAGGGGAGAGCAATGAGCAGTTCTTC
CDR3: CASSFLAGESNEQFF

D: -
J: TRBJ1-2
V: TRBV30
size: -
DNA: TGTGCCTGGAAGCAGATAACCAACTATGGCTACACCTTC
CDR3: CAWKQITNYGYTF

D: -
J: TRBJ2-7
V: TRBV28
size: -
DNA: TGTGCCAGCAGTTTAGCACGGCAGGGGGGATACGAGCAGTACTTC
CDR3: CASSLARQGGYEQYF

D: -
J: TRBJ1-5
V: TRBV7-8
size: -
DNA: TGTGCCAGCAGCTTAGGTAGGGGTTATAGCAATCAGCCCCAGCATTTT
CDR3: CASSLGRGYSNQPQHF

D: -
J: TRBJ1-5
V: TRBV10-3
size: -
DNA: TGTGCCATCAGTGAAGAAGGGCTGGGTCAGCCCCAGCATTTT
CDR3: CAISEEGLGQPQHF

D: -
J: TRBJ1-1
V: TRBV2
size: -
DNA: TGTGCCAGCAGCGGGACGGGAGCGAACACTGAAGCTTTCTTT
CDR3: CASSGTGANTEAFF

D: -
J: TRBJ2-3
V: TRBV6-1
size: -
DNA: TGTGCCAGCAGTGAAGACGGAGGGGACTTGCAGTATTTT
CDR3: CASSEDGGDLQYF

D: TRBD2
J: TRBJ2-1
V: TRBV7-8
size: -
DNA: TGTGCCAGCAGCACCCCCGGACTAGCGGGAGTCTATGAGCAGTTCTTC
CDR3: CASSTPGLAGVYEQFF

D: TRBD2
J: TRBJ2-1
V: TRBV19
size: -
DNA: TGTGCCAGTAGTATAGGACTAGCGGGGAACTCCTACAATGAGCAGTTCTTC
CDR3: CASSIGLAGNSYNEQFF

D: TRBD1
J: TRBJ2-7
V: TRBV5-5
size: -
DNA: TGTGCCAGCAGCTTGGCCGGAACCCCGGGACAGGACTACTTC
CDR3: CASSLAGTPGQDYF

D: TRBD1
J: TRBJ1-5
V: TRBV27
size: -
DNA: TGTGCCAGCAGTCCTGGACAGGGGAGGTCCCAATGGCCCCAGCATTTT
CDR3: CASSPGQGRSQWPQHF

D: -
J: TRBJ2-1
V: TRBV19
size: -
DNA: TGTGCCAGTAGTAGTCGCAGCTCCTACAATGAGCAGTTCTTC
CDR3: CASSSRSSYNEQFF

D: TRBD2
J: TRBJ2-3
V: TRBV7-2
size: -
DNA: TGTGCCAGCACCCCGACTAGCGGGAGGTGGGATACGCAGTATTTT
CDR3: CASTPTSGRWDTQYF

D: TRBD1
J: TRBJ1-1
V: TRBV27
size: -
DNA: TGTGCCAGCAGTTTAAGGGACAGGGCGAAGGAAGCTTTCTTT
CDR3: CASSLRDRAKEAFF

D: TRBD2
J: TRBJ2-7
V: TRBV5-1
size: once
DNA: TGCGCCAGCAGCCCAGGACTAGCGGTGAATTACGAGCAGTACTTC
CDR3: CASSPGLAVNYEQYF